One and the same sample provided the 24 T cell receptor beta chains below, sequenced in a study of cytomegalovirus exposure and HLA in healthy donors. The PCR employed 60 Vbeta primers together with 13 Jbeta primers. Assay used: immunoSEQ multiplex PCR; TCRdb lists only in-frame clones, some missing. Here the sample spans 90,000 to 150,000 clones, around 80% being singletons. What was sequenced was PBMCs. These receptors came from a female donor in good health and CMV-seronegative.

The chain links TRBV5-1 to TRBJ1-2, with D unclear. The germline V and J ends were trimmed by 6 bases and 2 bases, with 14 bases remaining between them. The CDR3 extends over 14 amino acids. Germline-derived CDR1 and CDR2 are SGHRS and YFSETQ. The CDR3 spells CASKEGLKNYGYTF. The CDR3 DNA follows: TGCGCCAGCAAGGAGGGTTTGAAGAACTATGGCTACACCTTC.

The chain recombines TRBV29-1 with TRBJ2-4; TRBD1 agrees at 8 bases. Germline V gives CDR1 SQVTM, CDR2 ANQGSEA. Germline trimming cut 0 bases from V and 0 bases from J; bases unmatched to any gene: 16. CDR3 size: 20 residues. The CDR3 DNA is TGCAGCGTTGAAGATCCCTGGGCACCGGGACAGGAAAAAGCCAAAAACATTCAGTACTTC. It encodes CSVEDPWAPGQEKAKNIQYF.

J is TRBJ1-5 and V is TRBV2, with 9 nucleotides matching TRBD1. The CDR3 is 17 residues long. The junction had 12 bases not matched to a gene; V was cut back by 5 bases and J by 4 bases. Germline V gives CDR1 SNHLY, CDR2 FYNNEI. Here the CDR3 reads CASSRIPGQGMNQPQHF. The CDR3 coding sequence is TGTGCCAGCAGTCGCATCCCGGGACAGGGAATGAATCAGCCCCAGCATTTT.

CDR3 loop: CASSLVAGQRYSNQPQHF. CDR3 sequence (DNA): TGTGCCAGCAGCTTAGTCGCCGGACAGCGCTATAGCAATCAGCCCCAGCATTTT. The V gene is TRBV7-8, the J gene TRBJ1-5; the D gene is possibly TRBD1 (6 bases). Trimming took 1 base from V and 0 from J, leaving 16 bases between them. The CDR3 consists of 18 residues. The germline CDR1 and CDR2 sequences are SGHVS and FQNEAQ.

The chain combines TRBV9 with TRBJ2-7; D possibly corresponds to TRBD2 (6 bases). Trimming cost V 0 bases and J 3 bases, with 13 bases left between them. The CDR3 extends over 15 amino acids. Per the germline V gene, CDR1 is SGDLS and CDR2 is YYNGEE. The CDR3 nucleotides read TGTGCCAGCAGCGTAGGTACGGGAGCCCACTACGAGCAGTACTTC. It encodes CASSVGTGAHYEQYF.

The V call is TRBV9, the J call TRBJ2-2; 7 nucleotides align to TRBD2. The CDR3 covers 16 residues. Per the germline V gene, CDR1 is SGDLS and CDR2 is YYNGEE. V gave up 4 bases and J gave up 2 bases; unmatched junction bases: 8. As DNA, the CDR3 is TGTGCCAGCAGCCTAAGACCGGGAGGAAACACCGGGGAGCTGTTTTTT. Protein sequence: CASSLRPGGNTGELFF.

The J gene is TRBJ1-1, the V gene TRBV6-1, with D unclear. The CDR3 runs 14 residues. Germline V gene lookup returns CDR1 MNHNS and CDR2 SASEGT. Trimming cost V 6 bases and J 5 bases, with 16 bases left between them. The CDR3 bases are TGTGCCAGCAGATACCTCCTACGGGATACTGAAGCTTTCTTT. This translates into CASRYLLRDTEAFF.

This chain joins TRBV29-1 and TRBJ2-2; 7 bases align to TRBD1. The junction had 11 bases not matched to a gene; V was cut back by 6 bases and J by 4 bases. Germline V gene sequence: CDR1 SQVTM, CDR2 ANQGSEA. This CDR3 is built from 15 residues. CDR3 amino acids: CSVLETGTFTGELFF. In DNA form, the CDR3 reads TGCAGCGTACTAGAGACAGGGACCTTCACCGGGGAGCTGTTTTTT.

In the case of this clone: Relative to the germline gene, one junction end is altered; a read error may explain this. The CDR3 loop reads CASTYFQGNTEAFF. The CDR3, as DNA: TGTGCCAGCACTTACTTTCAGGGGAACACTGAAGCTTTCTTT. V gene TRBV6-5 combines with J gene TRBJ1-1, with a possible D match to TRBD1 (5 bases). In germline, CDR1 is MNHEY, CDR2 SVGAGI. This CDR3 region has 14 residues.

This clone was observed a few times. The chain is built from TRBV11-2 and TRBJ1-4; D remains unclear. The CDR3 totals 14 residues. The germline V and J ends were trimmed by 4 bases and 4 bases, with 10 bases remaining between them. Germline V gene lookup returns CDR1 SGHAT and CDR2 FQNNGV. The CDR3 loop reads CASSSSGNNEKLFF. The CDR3 nucleotides are TGTGCCAGCAGCTCCTCGGGGAATAATGAAAAACTGTTTTTT.

The V and J genes are TRBV30 and TRBJ1-1; a possible D gene is TRBD1 (5 bases). V was trimmed by 4 bases and J by 11 bases, leaving 17 bases between them. From germline, CDR1 is GTSNPN and CDR2 SVGIG (reference sequence). CDR3 size: 12 residues. Here the CDR3 DNA reads TGTGCCTGGACTATTGGGCAGGGCTCGGCTTTCTTT. Residues: CAWTIGQGSAFF.

This chain uses TRBV7-2 with TRBJ2-1; D is uncertain. The germline gives CDR1 SGHTA, CDR2 FQGNSA. This CDR3 spans 15 amino acids. The V and J ends lost 1 base and 1 base respectively, with 8 bases between them. The CDR3 nucleotides are TGTGCCAGCAGCTTAGGACAAACGTCCTACAATGAGCAGTTCTTC. Translated, it gives CASSLGQTSYNEQFF.

The chain uses TRBV11-2 and TRBJ1-1, with no clear D. CDR1 is SGHAT and CDR2 is FQNNGV in the germline V gene. Trimming took 0 bases from V and 3 from J, leaving 11 bases between them. The CDR3 totals 15 residues. In DNA form, the CDR3 reads TGTGCCAGCAGCTTAGATCGCTGGGGAGACACTGAAGCTTTCTTT. Encoded protein: CASSLDRWGDTEAFF.

V is TRBV2 and J is TRBJ2-1, with D perhaps TRBD1 (6 bases). The CDR3 has 15 residues. Germline V gene sequence: CDR1 SNHLY, CDR2 FYNNEI. The V end lost 6 bases, the J end lost 6 bases, and 18 bases lay between the germline ends. The CDR3 region is CASRAGTIRGNEQFF. Here the CDR3 DNA reads TGTGCCAGCAGGGCCGGGACCATCAGGGGCAATGAGCAGTTCTTC.

This rearrangement joins TRBV30 to TRBJ1-2; 12 positions agree with TRBD1. CDR3 length: 14 residues. Unmatched junction bases numbered 7, after V lost 4 bases and J lost 7 bases. Germline V gives CDR1 GTSNPN, CDR2 SVGIG (reference sequence). The CDR3 DNA reads TGTGCCTGGAATGGGGGACAGGGGGCTCGTGGCTACACCTTC. It is translated as CAWNGGQGARGYTF.

The rearrangement uses TRBV5-1 and TRBJ1-4; 7 bases match TRBD1. Trimming cost V 1 base and J 7 bases; bases outside gene matches: 10. CDR3 length: 16 amino acids. The germline CDR1 and CDR2 sequences are SGHRS and YFSETQ. This chain's CDR3 is CASSLTAGGLSEKLFF. CDR3 coding DNA: TGCGCCAGCAGCTTGACGGCAGGGGGGTTAAGTGAAAAACTGTTTTTT. Together with reference TRBV5-1 and TRBJ1-4, the CDR3 gives the full variable domain: KAGVTQTPRYLIKTRGQQVTLSCSPISGHRSVSWYQQTPGQGLQFLFEYFSETQRNKGNFPGRFSGRQFSNSRSEMNVSTLELGDSALYLCASSLTAGGLSEKLFFGSGTQLSVL.

V usage is TRBV11-3 and J usage is TRBJ2-3, with D possibly TRBD1 on 6 matching bases. Per germline, CDR1 SGHNT and CDR2 YENEEA. Trimming took off 5 bases at V and 6 bases at J, with 12 bases between the two ends. The length of the CDR3 is 13 residues. The chain's CDR3 is CASSATQGDTQYF. The DNA of the CDR3 is TGTGCCAGCAGCGCCACGCAGGGGGATACGCAGTATTTT.

The chain recombines TRBV6-5 with TRBJ2-7; D uncertain. Germline V gene sequence: CDR1 MNHEY, CDR2 SVGAGI. This CDR3 has 13 residues. The V and J ends lost 3 bases and 6 bases respectively, with 12 bases between them. The CDR3 reads CASSYGQITEQYF. The CDR3 DNA reads as TGTGCCAGCAGTTATGGTCAGATCACCGAGCAGTACTTC.

CDR3 loop: CASRDRTAYYGYTF. The DNA for the CDR3 is TGTGCCAGCAGAGACAGGACCGCTTATTATGGCTACACCTTC. This chain connects TRBV2 to TRBJ1-2, with a tentative D call TRBD1 (6 bases). The CDR3 length is 14 residues. V lost 6 bases to trimming and J lost 5 bases, with 16 bases between them. Germline CDR1 reads SNHLY; CDR2 reads FYNNEI.

The V call is TRBV6-1, the J call TRBJ1-1; unclear D gene. Deletions cut 2 bases from V and 2 bases from J, with 6 bases between. Per germline, CDR1 MNHNS and CDR2 SASEGT. This CDR3 spans 13 amino acids. The CDR3 coding sequence is TGTGCCAGCAGTGAAACGGTCAACACTGAAGCTTTCTTT. It is translated as CASSETVNTEAFF.

This rearrangement joins TRBV28 to TRBJ1-2; no reliable D call. This CDR3 is built from 15 residues. Trimming shortened V by 2 bases and J by 1 base, and 11 bases separated the two germline ends. In germline, CDR1 is MDHEN, CDR2 SYDVKM. Written as DNA, the CDR3 is TGTGCCAGCAGTTTACCTTTAGGACTTAACTATGGCTACACCTTC. Residues: CASSLPLGLNYGYTF.

The chain is built from TRBV2 and TRBJ2-6; D uncertain. The CDR3 length is 14 residues. V was pared by 3 bases and J by 1 base, with 4 bases between. Germline-derived CDR1 and CDR2 are SNHLY and FYNNEI. The CDR3 loop reads CASSDRSGANVLTF. The CDR3 nucleotides read TGTGCCAGCAGTGACCGGTCTGGGGCCAACGTCCTGACTTTC.

The chain joins TRBV6-5 to TRBJ2-5; D uncertain. The V and J ends lost 7 bases and 1 base respectively, with 10 bases between them. CDR3 length equals 13 residues. Germline CDR1 is MNHEY and CDR2 is SVGAGI. The CDR3 nucleotides are TGTGCCAGCAAACACCCAACCCAAGAGACCCAGTACTTC. It codes for CASKHPTQETQYF.

The chain is built from TRBV9 and TRBJ2-7; TRBD2 is a possible D gene (5 bases). The CDR3 runs to 15 residues. V was trimmed by 4 bases and J by 2 bases, leaving 16 bases between them. CDR1 SGDLS and CDR2 YYNGEE come from the germline V gene. CDR3 DNA: TGTGCCAGCAGCCCCCGGGAAGGCAGGACCTACGAGCAGTACTTC. This sequence encodes CASSPREGRTYEQYF.